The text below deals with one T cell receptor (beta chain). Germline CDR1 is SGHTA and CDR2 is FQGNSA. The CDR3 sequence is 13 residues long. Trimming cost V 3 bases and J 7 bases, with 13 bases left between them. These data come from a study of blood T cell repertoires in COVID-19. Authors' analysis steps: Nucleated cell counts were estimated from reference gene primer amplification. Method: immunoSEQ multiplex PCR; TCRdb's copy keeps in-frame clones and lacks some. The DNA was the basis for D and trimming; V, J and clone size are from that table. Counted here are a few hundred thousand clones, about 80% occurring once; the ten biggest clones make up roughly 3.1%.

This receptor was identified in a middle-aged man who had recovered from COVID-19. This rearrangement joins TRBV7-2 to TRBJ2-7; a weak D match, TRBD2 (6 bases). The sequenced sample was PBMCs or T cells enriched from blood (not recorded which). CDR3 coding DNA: TGTGCCAGCAGCTTTGGGACTCCTTTGGAGCAGTACTTC. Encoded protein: CASSFGTPLEQYF.